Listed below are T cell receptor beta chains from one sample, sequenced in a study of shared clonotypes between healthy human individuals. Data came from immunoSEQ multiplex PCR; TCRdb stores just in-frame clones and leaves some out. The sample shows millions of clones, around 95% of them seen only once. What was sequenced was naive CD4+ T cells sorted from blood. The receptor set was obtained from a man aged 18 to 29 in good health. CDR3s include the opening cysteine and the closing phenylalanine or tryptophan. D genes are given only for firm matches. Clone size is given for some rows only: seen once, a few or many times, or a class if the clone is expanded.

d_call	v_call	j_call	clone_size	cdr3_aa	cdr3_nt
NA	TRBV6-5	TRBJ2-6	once	CASSPGPGANVLTF	TGTGCCAGCAGCCCTGGCCCTGGGGCCAACGTCCTGACTTTC
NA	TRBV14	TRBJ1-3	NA	CASSQGGIGNTIYF	TGTGCCAGCAGCCAAGGGGGGATTGGAAACACCATATATTTT
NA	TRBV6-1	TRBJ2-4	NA	CASSEAHPNIQYF	TGTGCCAGCAGTGAGGCCCATCCAAACATTCAGTACTTC
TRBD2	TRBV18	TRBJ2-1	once	CASSSRASGAPEQFF	TGTGCCAGCTCTTCAAGGGCTAGCGGGGCGCCCGAGCAGTTCTTC
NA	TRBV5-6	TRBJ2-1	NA	CASSTLGVTVGEQFF	TGTGCCAGCAGCACCTTAGGGGTCACGGTGGGTGAGCAGTTCTTC
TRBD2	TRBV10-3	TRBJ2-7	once	CAISATGLAGDYPYEQYF	TGTGCCATCAGCGCAACGGGACTAGCGGGGGACTACCCCTACGAGCAGTACTTC
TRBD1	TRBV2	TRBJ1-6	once	CASRVAGTGGSPSKRSYNSPLHF	TGTGCCAGCCGAGTCGCCGGGACAGGGGGCTCGCCGTCCAAACGCTCCTATAATTCACCCCTCCACTTT
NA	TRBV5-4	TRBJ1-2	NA	CASSLAQEVGYTF	TGTGCCAGCAGCTTGGCCCAGGAAGTTGGTTACACCTTC
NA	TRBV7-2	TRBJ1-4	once	CASSLAVTASGSREKLFF	TGTGCCAGCAGCTTAGCCGTAACTGCCTCCGGGTCCCGAGAAAAACTGTTTTTT
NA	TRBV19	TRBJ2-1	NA	CASSIVQGSYEQFF	TGTGCCAGTAGTATAGTTCAGGGGAGCTATGAGCAGTTCTTC
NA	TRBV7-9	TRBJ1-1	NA	CASSLDRDLEAFF	TGTGCCAGCAGCTTAGACAGGGATCTTGAAGCTTTCTTT
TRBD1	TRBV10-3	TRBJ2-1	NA	CAISESRGGGNEQFF	TGTGCCATCAGTGAGTCGAGAGGGGGCGGGAATGAGCAGTTCTTC
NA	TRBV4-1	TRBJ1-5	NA	CASSPVDFYSNQPQHF	TGCGCCAGCAGCCCTGTGGACTTTTATAGCAATCAGCCCCAGCATTTT
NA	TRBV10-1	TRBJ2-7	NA	CASSPGNMYEQYF	TGCGCCAGCAGTCCAGGGAATATGTACGAGCAGTACTTC
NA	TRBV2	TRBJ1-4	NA	CASSFGGATNEKLFF	TGTGCCAGCAGCTTCGGCGGGGCAACTAATGAAAAACTGTTTTTT
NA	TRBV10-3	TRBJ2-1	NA	CAISESREYNEQFF	TGTGCCATCAGTGAGTCGCGAGAGTACAATGAGCAGTTCTTC